This T cell receptor beta chain was identified during a study of blood T cell repertoires in COVID-19 (TCRdb year 2020). For the wider study: Samples from collaborators originated in the United States, Italy and Spain and spanned both the acute and convalescent phases of COVID-19. The prospective study material was composed of cDNA or gDNA derived from T cells, B-cell-depleted T cells, or PBMCs. Deeply sampled blood TCRbeta repertoires from subjects exposed to, actively infected with, or recovered from COVID-19 were included in the dataset. The repertoires were released in a freely available public database intended as a resource for research on the immune response to SARS-CoV-2. Samples were obtained from the ongoing ImmuneRACE study (first 160 participants) and from some 1,300 subjects provided by 6 global collaborators. Nearly every sample came with metadata listing a de-identified subject ID, COVID-19 status, age in years and sex. HLA class I and class II types, where available, came from metadata supplied by the sample provider rather than from assay-based typing.

The paper's findings and limits, for the study overall: Clinical and demographic metadata were provided uncurated, with the amount varying by source and participant.

CDR1 and CDR2 (SGHKS, YYEKEE) derive from the germline V gene (reference sequence). The CDR3 runs 18 amino acids, cysteine and phenylalanine included. Only CDR3 DNA is held: 54 bases, read in frame from base 1. The junction carries 26 bases between V and J, which are trimmed by 4 bases and 4 bases respectively. TCRbeta CDR3 regions were amplified from genomic DNA by means of the immunoSEQ Assay, a bias-controlled multiplex PCR. The study's own analysis went as follows. The number of nucleated cells in each sample was estimated from the amplification of reference gene primers within the assay. Sequence reads were collapsed and filtered to measure the absolute abundance of every unique TCRbeta CDR3 rearrangement. For each sample, productive Simpson clonality was calculated by taking the square root of Simpson's diversity index across productive rearrangements. Held by TCRdb, this immuneACCESS table contains in-frame sequences only and omits some clones. Under half of the omission traces to an unresolved V gene where checked; the cause of the rest is unknown. The V and J calls and clone size are taken from that table; D and trimming were inferred from the DNA. Counted in this sample were about 140,000 clones; roughly four fifths of them appeared once. Of the sample, approximately 9% is held by the ten largest clones.

The collaborating institutions used their own protocols to collect whole blood in K2EDTA tubes. Collaborator samples were shipped for TCRbeta analysis as frozen whole blood, isolated PBMCs, or DNA extracted from either sample type. Concerning this clone itself: The clone's antigen remains unknown. No base-level quality is on record; no much larger clone is a single base apart.

The source of this sequence is a woman older than 75 in a cohort sampled during active or convalescent COVID-19. The sequenced sample consisted of peripheral blood. The sequence links TRBV5-5 to TRBJ2-5; TRBD1 is perhaps the D gene, given 6 matching bases. This receptor has the CDR3 CASSPERNSLLRGETQYF. The DNA is as follows: TGTGCCAGCAGCCCGGAGCGGAACTCCCTCCTCAGGGGAGAGACCCAGTACTTC.